Each of the 27 T cell receptor beta chains below was sequenced from the same sample in a study of post-analysis software for immune sequencing data (dated by TCRdb to between 2014 and 2016). Study-wide conclusions, independent of this receptor: Patients showed significantly higher frequencies than controls for five TRBV segments, among them TRBV5-6, TRBV5-1 and TRBV20-1.

Which antigens these TCRs recognize remains unknown. Library creation used PCR. The instrument was an Illumina HiSeq 2500. To reduce PCR and sequencing biases, unique molecular identifiers were incorporated into the TCR beta cDNA libraries. TCRdb passed the public sequencing reads through fastp at Q25 and MiXCR, retaining productive beta sequences. Each entry is one CDR3 protein sequence, shown with its most common DNA and genes. The sample table lists approximately 350,000 distinct CDR3 sequences, roughly 35% of them with a count of one. Over 10% of the sample comes from the top ten. The sample comprised blood. The receptors derive from a girl aged 5-17 years with multiple sclerosis.

This clonotype was picked up a small number of times. The chain employs TRBV29-1 and TRBJ1-2; possible D gene TRBD1, 6 bases. In germline, CDR1 is SQVTM, CDR2 ANQGSEA. The CDR3 consists of 12 residues. V shed 6 bases and J shed 8 bases, with 16 bases lying between them. CDR3 DNA sequence: TGCAGCGTGTCTAAAGGGGGGGGAGGCTACACCTTC. It is translated as CSVSKGGGGYTF.

The chain employs TRBV4-1 and TRBJ1-5; a weak D match, TRBD1 (5 bases). There are 15 residues in the CDR3. CDR1 is MGHRA and CDR2 is YSYEKL in the germline V gene. The germline V and J ends were trimmed by 3 bases and 1 base, with 10 bases remaining between them. CDR3 coding DNA: TGCGCCAGCAGCCAGAGGGAGGGGAGCAATCAGCCCCAGCATTTT. Translating it yields CASSQREGSNQPQHF.

The V and J genes are TRBV9 and TRBJ2-5; 7 bases are a match to TRBD2. Germline V gene data show CDR1 as SGDLS and CDR2 as YYNGEE. CDR3 length equals 14 residues. V lost 4 bases to trimming and J lost 3 bases; unmatched junction nucleotides: 6. The CDR3 reads CASSPRDYKETQYF. The DNA for the CDR3 is TGTGCCAGCAGCCCACGGGACTACAAAGAGACCCAGTACTTC.

This clonotype was recorded once. The genes are TRBV20-1 and TRBJ2-3; 13 positions match TRBD2. Germline V gene lookup returns CDR1 DFQATT and CDR2 SNEGSKA (reference sequence). The CDR3 runs to 18 residues. V lost 3 bases to trimming and J lost 2 bases; unmatched junction nucleotides: 11. The CDR3 is CSARFGLAGARPTDTQYF. CDR3 sequence (DNA): TGCAGTGCTAGGTTTGGACTAGCGGGGGCCCGGCCCACAGATACGCAGTATTTT.

The chain carries TRBV10-2 and TRBJ1-2; D is ambiguous. V lost 11 bases to trimming and J lost 7 bases, with 8 bases between them. CDR1 is WSHSY and CDR2 is SAAADI in the germline V gene. The CDR3 extends over 9 amino acids. The CDR3 DNA is TGCGCCTCCGGTCCTGGCTACACCTTC. Protein product: CASGPGYTF.

The J gene is TRBJ2-7, the V gene TRBV20-1, with 8 bases fitting TRBD1. Trimming cost V 6 bases and J 2 bases; bases outside gene matches: 6. Germline CDR1 and CDR2: DFQATT and SNEGSKA (reference sequence). CDR3 size: 13 residues. CDR3 DNA sequence: TGCAGTGCCCACAGGGACAGGACCTACGAGCAGTACTTC. This codes for CSAHRDRTYEQYF.

The rearrangement uses TRBV6-2 or TRBV6-3 and TRBJ2-1, with D tentatively TRBD1 (6 bases). The CDR3 is 17 residues long. Germline assignment: CDR1 MNHEY and CDR2 SVGEGT. The V and J ends lost 0 bases and 4 bases respectively, with 16 bases between them. This chain's CDR3 is CASSYSGQGHIYNEQFF. CDR3 bases: TGTGCCAGCAGTTACTCGGGCCAGGGACATATTTACAATGAGCAGTTCTTC.

This clonotype was detected a few times. This chain links TRBV14 with TRBJ2-2, with 7 nucleotides matching TRBD1. CDR3 length: 15 amino acids. V shed 1 base and J 6 bases; nucleotides not matched to a gene: 5. The germline V gene encodes CDR1 SGHDN and CDR2 FVKESK. The CDR3 nucleotides read TGTGCCAGCAGCCAAGTAGGGACAGCGGCCGGGGAGCTGTTTTTT. Its translation is CASSQVGTAAGELFF.

The chain is built from TRBV5-1 and TRBJ2-7; 10 bases are a match to TRBD1. V lost 4 bases and J lost 0; bases outside the gene matches: 4. The CDR3 extends over 15 amino acids. The germline V gene encodes CDR1 SGHRS and CDR2 YFSETQ. CDR3 sequence reads: CASSLRTGGSYEQYF. CDR3 in DNA: TGCGCCAGCAGCCTGCGGACAGGGGGCTCCTACGAGCAGTACTTC.

As to this clonotype: At one boundary the junction diverges from the germline segment, which might be a read error. V is TRBV6-6 and J is TRBJ1-2; D unresolved. Germline V gene sequence: CDR1 MNHNY, CDR2 SVGAGI (reference sequence). This CDR3 has 14 amino acids. In DNA, the CDR3 is TGTGCCGGCAGTTACTCGATTCAGAACTATGGCTACACCTTC. Its translation: CAGSYSIQNYGYTF.

The chain employs TRBV7-2 and TRBJ2-7; possible D gene TRBD1, 7 bases. The last part of the DNA fits TRBJ2-5 better; the J call may be wrong. CDR3 length equals 14 residues. Germline CDR1 and CDR2: SGHTA and FQGNSA. CDR3 in amino acids: CASSSCRGVETQYF. CDR3 nucleotides: TGTGCCAGCAGCTCCTGCAGGGGGGTAGAGACCCAGTACTTC.

This clonotype was observed a handful of times. The chain links TRBV6-1 to TRBJ2-5; the D is unclear. Germline CDR1 is MNHNS and CDR2 is SASEGT. The CDR3 extends over 13 amino acids. V shed 11 bases and J shed 0 bases, with 13 bases lying between them. CDR3 sequence: CALLPTYQETQYF. CDR3 in DNA: TGTGCCCTACTCCCCACCTACCAAGAGACCCAGTACTTC.

The chain has TRBV4-1 and TRBJ2-1; 11 nucleotides match TRBD1. This CDR3 contains 17 residues. Germline V gene sequence: CDR1 MGHRA, CDR2 YSYEKL. V lost 4 bases, J lost 2 bases, and 7 bases stayed unmatched. This CDR3 reads CASSPLDRGLAYNEQFF. CDR3 nucleotides: TGCGCCAGCAGCCCGTTGGACAGGGGGCTAGCCTACAATGAGCAGTTCTTC.

The chain links TRBV12-3 or TRBV12-4 to TRBJ2-1; 9 bases match TRBD2. The CDR3 has 14 residues. V lost 3 bases to trimming and J lost 5 bases; unmatched junction nucleotides: 2. The chain's CDR3 is CASSLAGGNNEQFF. The DNA for the CDR3 is TGTGCCAGCAGTTTGGCGGGGGGGAACAATGAGCAGTTCTTC.

This clonotype was counted only a few times. The chain uses TRBV3-1 and TRBJ1-2, with TRBD1 as a possible D gene (6 bases). There are 14 residues in the CDR3. V was clipped by 4 bases and J by 3 bases, with 12 bases between them. Germline-derived CDR1 and CDR2 are LGHDT and YNNKEL (reference sequence). Here the CDR3 reads CASSPRTADYGYTF. CDR3 nucleotide sequence: TGTGCCAGCAGCCCCAGGACAGCCGACTATGGCTACACCTTC.

The chain is built from TRBV20-1 and TRBJ2-5; TRBD2 aligns across 7 bases. The J call may not be correct, given that the DNA end is closer to TRBJ2-1. Germline V CDR1 and CDR2: DFQATT, SNEGSKA (reference sequence). The CDR3 sequence is 15 residues long. CDR3 loop: CSASGRAGYQETQFF. The CDR3, as DNA: TGCAGTGCTAGCGGGCGAGCGGGGTACCAAGAGACCCAGTTCTTC.

This clonotype was recorded a few times. This chain connects TRBV4-1 to TRBJ2-7; possibly TRBD1 for D (8 bases). CDR3 length equals 18 residues. Germline-derived CDR1 and CDR2 are MGHRA and YSYEKL. Trimming took 8 bases from V and 1 from J, leaving 27 bases between them. For the CDR3, the DNA is TGCGCCAGCGGCAGGGGAACAGGGGGGGTGGCGGGATCCTACGAGCAGTACTTC. Residues: CASGRGTGGVAGSYEQYF.

J is TRBJ2-4 and V is TRBV5-1; D unresolved. The CDR3 is 14 residues long. V was pared by 1 base and J by 3 bases, with 8 bases between. Germline V gives CDR1 SGHRS, CDR2 YFSETQ. CDR3 nucleotides: TGCGCCAGCAGCTTGACTGGCAACAAAAACATTCAGTACTTC. This sequence encodes CASSLTGNKNIQYF. Together with reference TRBV5-1 and TRBJ2-4, the CDR3 gives the full variable domain: KAGVTQTPRYLIKTRGQQVTLSCSPISGHRSVSWYQQTPGQGLQFLFEYFSETQRNKGNFPGRFSGRQFSNSRSEMNVSTLELGDSALYLCASSLTGNKNIQYFGAGTRLSVL.

This clonotype has only a few counts. This chain uses TRBV28 with TRBJ2-3, with TRBD2 matching over 8 bases. This CDR3 contains 15 residues. The germline gives CDR1 MDHEN, CDR2 SYDVKM. V shed 7 bases and J 5 bases; nucleotides not matched to a gene: 11. The CDR3 DNA is TGTGCCAGCACCCGACCCCCAGCGGGGGTAGATACGCAGTATTTT. Translation gives CASTRPPAGVDTQYF.

V is TRBV15 and J is TRBJ2-5; the match to TRBD1 covers 9 bases. Germline values: CDR1 LNHNV, CDR2 YYDKDF (reference sequence). The CDR3 covers 14 residues. V lost 6 bases, J lost 1 base, and 3 bases stayed unmatched. Here the CDR3 reads CATREQGAQETQYF. The CDR3 coding sequence is TGTGCCACCAGAGAACAGGGGGCCCAAGAGACCCAGTACTTC.

The DNA for the CDR3 is TGTGCCAGCAGCCCGCTTACCGGGGGCTCCTACAATGAGCAGTTCTTC. Protein: CASSPLTGGSYNEQFF. The chain carries TRBV7-9 and TRBJ2-1, with D maybe TRBD2 (6 bases). This CDR3 is 16 amino acids long. V was clipped by 5 bases and J by 0 bases, with 14 bases between them. The germline gives CDR1 SEHNR, CDR2 FQNEAQ (reference sequence).

The rearrangement links TRBV29-1 to TRBJ2-7; unclear D gene. The V and J ends lost 7 bases and 7 bases respectively, with 17 bases between them. The CDR3 contains 12 residues. Looked up from germline, CDR1 is SQVTM and CDR2 is ANQGSEA. CDR3 residues: CSAFSPLGEQYF. In nucleotides, the CDR3 is TGCAGCGCTTTCTCTCCCCTGGGGGAGCAGTACTTC.

V gene TRBV3-1 combines with J gene TRBJ2-1; maybe TRBD2 (5 bases). CDR3 size: 18 residues. V was cut by 0 bases and J by 0 bases, with 15 bases left in between. From germline, CDR1 is LGHDT and CDR2 YNNKEL (reference sequence). The CDR3 region is CASSQDSEGLSSYNEQFF. The CDR3 DNA sequence: TGTGCCAGCAGCCAAGACTCCGAGGGCCTAAGCTCCTACAATGAGCAGTTCTTC.

Comment on this clonotype: A single base separates this from a much larger clone, so it may be a read error. The rearrangement joins TRBV12-3 or TRBV12-4 to TRBJ2-3, with 7 bases aligning to TRBD2. This CDR3 has 14 residues. CDR3 sequence reads: CACSLGGGGDTQYF. The CDR3 bases are TGTGCCTGCAGTTTAGGTGGCGGGGGAGATACGCAGTATTTT.

As concerns this clonotype: Its ends do not fully match the called genes, so a read error is possible. The CDR3 sequence is CAGSQESGRRETQYF. CDR3 in DNA: TGTGCCGGCAGCCAAGAAAGCGGTCGTCGAGAGACCCAGTACTTC. This chain connects TRBV3-1 to TRBJ2-7; D is possibly TRBD2 (5 bases). The assigned J gene may be wrong: the sequence end matches TRBJ2-5 better. This CDR3 has 15 residues. Germline V lookup: CDR1 LGHDT, CDR2 YNNKEL (reference sequence).

This clonotype was found a few times. V and J are TRBV19 and TRBJ2-7; D may be TRBD1 (6 bases). This CDR3 is 14 amino acids long. V lost 1 base and J lost 4, with 11 bases in between. The V gene's germline CDR1 is LNHDA and CDR2 SQIVND (reference sequence). CDR3 sequence (DNA): TGTGCCAGTAGTATAGCAGGGGCAGCTTACGAGCAGTACTTC. It yields the protein CASSIAGAAYEQYF.

This clonotype was seen a handful of times. The chain uses TRBV5-5 and TRBJ1-5, with 8 bases identical to TRBD1. The length of the CDR3 is 15 residues. V lost 4 bases, J lost 1 base, and 4 bases stayed unmatched. From germline, CDR1 is SGHKS and CDR2 YYEKEE (reference sequence). The CDR3 spells CASSVQGASNQPQHF. The CDR3, as DNA: TGTGCCAGCAGCGTTCAGGGGGCCAGCAATCAGCCCCAGCATTTT.